This record concerns one T cell receptor beta chain sequence. Antigen unknown. The sample is drawn from a study of cytomegalovirus exposure and HLA in healthy donors. Study-level points and caveats: In a later analysis, several top co-occurrence clusters appeared linked to parvovirus B19, influenza, CMV and Epstein-Barr virus. Altogether, some 170 TCR beta chains were recorded as cytomegalovirus-associated. Earlier findings revealed that most TCR beta V segments proved productive either about 87% or about 30% of the time. An Asian-associated ancestry cluster reportedly showed fewer N-insertions than the approximately 600-donor mean in a later analysis.

This PCR relied on a set of 60 Vbeta primers and 13 Jbeta primers. Sequenced by immunoSEQ multiplex PCR; TCRdb stores in-frame clones only, minus some. The repertoire has 120,000 to 150,000 clones, roughly 80% of them found once; the top ten carry less than 3.5%. Sequenced: PBMCs. This clonotype originated in a woman in her 30s in good health and CMV-seronegative.

DNA for the CDR3: TGTGCCAGCAGCTCCAGGGGCCCAGATACGCAGTATTTT. It is translated as CASSSRGPDTQYF. The J gene is TRBJ2-3, the V gene TRBV7-9; D perhaps matches TRBD1 (6 bases). With 4 bases removed from V and 4 bases from J, the gap between germline ends came to 9 bases. The CDR3 totals 13 residues. CDR1 SEHNR and CDR2 FQNEAQ come from the germline V gene (reference sequence).